Listed below are T cell receptor beta chains from one sample, sequenced in a study of metastatic and nonmetastatic thyroid tumors. Using MiXCR, TCRdb reanalyzed the PCR reads. Here the sample spans 70,000 or so clones, approximately 14% being singletons. The sequencing sample was made of blood. These receptors came from a male donor with papillary thyroid cancer or a benign thyroid nodule (not recorded which). Some clones in this sample may be carry-over from other donors' samples. Each CDR3 is given with its conserved first and last residue. The D gene is left open where the match is weak. Clone size, where shown, is once, few, many, or a class for clones that have expanded.

CDR3nt: TGTGCCAGCAGCCTAAGATCGAACACTGAAGCTTTCTTT
CDR3aa: CASSLRSNTEAFF
abundance: many
j_gene: TRBJ1-1
len: 13
d_gene: -
v_gene: TRBV7-9

CDR3nt: TGTGCCAGCAGCCCCTATACTACCCGGGGGGGGCTCGATGACAATGAGCAGTTCTTC
CDR3aa: CASSPYTTRGGLDDNEQFF
abundance: -
j_gene: TRBJ2-1
len: 19
d_gene: TRBD2
v_gene: TRBV4-2

CDR3nt: TGTGCCAGCAGCGCAACCGGGACCCCCGGGTGGTTCTCTGGAAACACCATATATTTT
CDR3aa: CASSATGTPGWFSGNTIYF
abundance: many
j_gene: TRBJ1-3
len: 19
d_gene: -
v_gene: TRBV9

CDR3nt: TGTTCCAGCAGCTTTATCGGGAGGTCCACAGATACGCAGTATTTT
CDR3aa: CSSSFIGRSTDTQYF
abundance: once
j_gene: TRBJ2-3
len: 15
d_gene: TRBD2
v_gene: TRBV11-2

CDR3nt: TGTGCCAGCAGTTACTCTAAGGTCGCCGTAGAAGGCTACACCTTC
CDR3aa: CASSYSKVAVEGYTF
abundance: -
j_gene: TRBJ1-2
len: 15
d_gene: -
v_gene: TRBV6-5

CDR3nt: TGTGCCAGCAGTTTAGATAGGGGGCTTCAGCCCCAGCATTTT
CDR3aa: CASSLDRGLQPQHF
abundance: many
j_gene: TRBJ1-5
len: 14
d_gene: TRBD1
v_gene: TRBV12-3/TRBV12-4

CDR3nt: TGCGCCAGCAGCCAAGCGAAGGGAGCGTGGACCGGGGAGCTGTTTTTT
CDR3aa: CASSQAKGAWTGELFF
abundance: many
j_gene: TRBJ2-2
len: 16
d_gene: -
v_gene: TRBV4-1

CDR3nt: TGTGCCAGCTCACCCCGGACTAGCGGGGGAAACACCGGGGAGCTGTTTTTT
CDR3aa: CASSPRTSGGNTGELFF
abundance: many
j_gene: TRBJ2-2
len: 17
d_gene: TRBD2
v_gene: TRBV18

CDR3nt: TGTGCCAGCAGGCGACAGGGGACACTCAATCAGCCCCAGCATTTT
CDR3aa: CASRRQGTLNQPQHF
abundance: many
j_gene: TRBJ1-5
len: 15
d_gene: TRBD1
v_gene: TRBV12-3/TRBV12-4

CDR3nt: TGTGCCAGCAGCGGGCGGGGTGAGGGCTTACACTATGGCTACACCTTC
CDR3aa: CASSGRGEGLHYGYTF
abundance: many
j_gene: TRBJ1-2
len: 16
d_gene: -
v_gene: TRBV9

CDR3nt: TGTGCCAGCAGCCAAATTAGCACGACGGGATCCTACAATGAGCAGTTCTTC
CDR3aa: CASSQISTTGSYNEQFF
abundance: many
j_gene: TRBJ2-1
len: 17
d_gene: -
v_gene: TRBV4-2

CDR3nt: TGTGCCAGCAGCCAAGGTCCGGGGGGAGAGACCCAGTACTTC
CDR3aa: CASSQGPGGETQYF
abundance: many
j_gene: TRBJ2-5
len: 14
d_gene: TRBD2
v_gene: TRBV3-1

CDR3nt: TGTGCCAGCAGCTTAGGATTGGTAGCGGGAGCAACAGATACGCAGTATTTT
CDR3aa: CASSLGLVAGATDTQYF
abundance: many
j_gene: TRBJ2-3
len: 17
d_gene: TRBD2
v_gene: TRBV11-1

CDR3nt: TGCGCCAGCAGCCCATGGACTAGCGGGTCCTACGAGCAGTACTTC
CDR3aa: CASSPWTSGSYEQYF
abundance: many
j_gene: TRBJ2-7
len: 15
d_gene: TRBD2
v_gene: TRBV5-1

CDR3nt: TGCAGTGCCCCGGACAGGACGAACACCGGGGAGCTGTTTTTT
CDR3aa: CSAPDRTNTGELFF
abundance: many
j_gene: TRBJ2-2
len: 14
d_gene: TRBD1
v_gene: TRBV20-1

CDR3nt: TGTGCCAGCAGCGCCAGCGGTTCGGGCACTGAAGCTTTCTTT
CDR3aa: CASSASGSGTEAFF
abundance: many
j_gene: TRBJ1-1
len: 14
d_gene: -
v_gene: TRBV6-1

CDR3nt: TGCAGTGCAGTCCCCTTAGGTGCGGGAATTTCCTACGAGCAGTACTTC
CDR3aa: CSAVPLGAGISYEQYF
abundance: once
j_gene: TRBJ2-7
len: 16
d_gene: -
v_gene: TRBV20-1

CDR3nt: TGCGCCAGCAGTGAGGGTGAGGGGACCTCCTACGAGCAGTACTTC
CDR3aa: CASSEGEGTSYEQYF
abundance: many
j_gene: TRBJ2-7
len: 15
d_gene: -
v_gene: TRBV10-1

CDR3nt: TGTGCCAGCAGCGTAGGTGCAAGAGGAACACCCGCGAACACCGGGGAGCTGTTTTTT
CDR3aa: CASSVGARGTPANTGELFF
abundance: many
j_gene: TRBJ2-2
len: 19
d_gene: -
v_gene: TRBV9

CDR3nt: TGTGCCAGCAGTGACGGGGGCTCTGGGGCCAACGTCCTGACTTTC
CDR3aa: CASSDGGSGANVLTF
abundance: many
j_gene: TRBJ2-6
len: 15
d_gene: -
v_gene: TRBV6-4

CDR3nt: TGTGCCAGTAGGGACCGGGACGGTGATAATTCACCCCTCCACTTT
CDR3aa: CASRDRDGDNSPLHF
abundance: many
j_gene: TRBJ1-6
len: 15
d_gene: -
v_gene: TRBV19

CDR3nt: TGCAGTGCGGGGGGGCCTACTCTCCTAGTCCACGAGCAGTACTTC
CDR3aa: CSAGGPTLLVHEQYF
abundance: many
j_gene: TRBJ2-7
len: 15
d_gene: -
v_gene: TRBV20-1

CDR3nt: TGCGCCAGCAGCCAAGATTTTACTAGCTCCTACGAGCAGTACTTC
CDR3aa: CASSQDFTSSYEQYF
abundance: many
j_gene: TRBJ2-7
len: 15
d_gene: -
v_gene: TRBV4-3

CDR3nt: TGTGCCTGGAGGGCAGACACCTACGAGCAGTACTTC
CDR3aa: CAWRADTYEQYF
abundance: few
j_gene: TRBJ2-7
len: 12
d_gene: -
v_gene: TRBV30

CDR3nt: TGCAGCGTTGATCTAGCGGGGTCGTCCTACAATGAGCAGTTCTTC
CDR3aa: CSVDLAGSSYNEQFF
abundance: many
j_gene: TRBJ2-1
len: 15
d_gene: TRBD2
v_gene: TRBV29-1

CDR3nt: TGTGCCAGCAGTCCGGGACTAGCGGGAGGGTTCTACGAGCAGTACTTC
CDR3aa: CASSPGLAGGFYEQYF
abundance: -
j_gene: TRBJ2-7
len: 16
d_gene: TRBD2
v_gene: TRBV3-1

CDR3nt: TGTGCCTGGAGTGTACTGGGAAACACTGAAGCTTTCTTT
CDR3aa: CAWSVLGNTEAFF
abundance: many
j_gene: TRBJ1-1
len: 13
d_gene: -
v_gene: TRBV30

CDR3nt: TGTGCCAGCGGTGCGTCTCCGACAGCAACTAATGAAAAACTGTTTTTT
CDR3aa: CASGASPTATNEKLFF
abundance: many
j_gene: TRBJ1-4
len: 16
d_gene: -
v_gene: TRBV10-3

CDR3nt: TGTGCCAGCACTACATATGAGTCAGAGACCCAGTACTTC
CDR3aa: CASTTYESETQYF
abundance: many
j_gene: TRBJ2-5
len: 13
d_gene: -
v_gene: TRBV7-2

CDR3nt: TGTGCCAGCAGTTTAAGGACTAGCGGGAACAATGAGCAGTTCTTC
CDR3aa: CASSLRTSGNNEQFF
abundance: many
j_gene: TRBJ2-1
len: 15
d_gene: TRBD2
v_gene: TRBV12-3/TRBV12-4

CDR3nt: TGTGCCAGCAGCTTAGCGCTGCATGGGGCCCGTAATTCACCCCTCCACTTT
CDR3aa: CASSLALHGARNSPLHF
abundance: -
j_gene: TRBJ1-6
len: 17
d_gene: -
v_gene: TRBV7-2

CDR3nt: TGTGCCAGCAGCTTAGAATGGACAGGGGTTATCGGCGAGCAGTACTTC
CDR3aa: CASSLEWTGVIGEQYF
abundance: many
j_gene: TRBJ2-7
len: 16
d_gene: TRBD1
v_gene: TRBV7-6

CDR3nt: TGTGCCAGCAGGTCCTCCGGGGCGTCCTACGAGCAGTACTTC
CDR3aa: CASRSSGASYEQYF
abundance: few
j_gene: TRBJ2-7
len: 14
d_gene: -
v_gene: TRBV2

CDR3nt: TGTGCCATCGGCCTGGGGTCATCCCTCTCCTACGAGCAGTACTTC
CDR3aa: CAIGLGSSLSYEQYF
abundance: -
j_gene: TRBJ2-7
len: 15
d_gene: -
v_gene: TRBV5-5

CDR3nt: TGTGCCAGCAGCGTAGCTTCGGGAAACTCCTACAATGAGCAGTTCTTC
CDR3aa: CASSVASGNSYNEQFF
abundance: many
j_gene: TRBJ2-1
len: 16
d_gene: -
v_gene: TRBV9

CDR3nt: TGTGCCAGCAGCTTAGGCCAGGGGGCCACCCAGCCCCAGCATTTT
CDR3aa: CASSLGQGATQPQHF
abundance: many
j_gene: TRBJ1-5
len: 15
d_gene: TRBD1
v_gene: TRBV7-9

CDR3nt: TGTGCCAGCAGTTTGCTAGCGGGAGCTGATACGCAGTATTTT
CDR3aa: CASSLLAGADTQYF
abundance: many
j_gene: TRBJ2-3
len: 14
d_gene: TRBD2
v_gene: TRBV12-3/TRBV12-4

CDR3nt: TGTGCCAGCAGTTTAGGAGTTATCTACGAGCAGTACTTC
CDR3aa: CASSLGVIYEQYF
abundance: many
j_gene: TRBJ2-7
len: 13
d_gene: -
v_gene: TRBV27

CDR3nt: TGTGCCACCTTTCGGGCGGACGGCACCAATGAGCAGTTCTTC
CDR3aa: CATFRADGTNEQFF
abundance: -
j_gene: TRBJ2-1
len: 14
d_gene: -
v_gene: TRBV5-4

CDR3nt: TGTGCCAGCAGCTACACTGAGGGACTAGCGGACCACACAGATACGCAGTATTTT
CDR3aa: CASSYTEGLADHTDTQYF
abundance: once
j_gene: TRBJ2-3
len: 18
d_gene: TRBD2
v_gene: TRBV11-2

CDR3nt: TGTGCCAGCAGTGAATACGGTTCCCTCCCGTACTTC
CDR3aa: CASSEYGSLPYF
abundance: few
j_gene: TRBJ2-7
len: 12
d_gene: -
v_gene: TRBV6-1

CDR3nt: TGTGACAGCAAGGCTGGTTGGAACAATGAGCAGTCCTTC
CDR3aa: CDSKAGWNNEQSF
abundance: -
j_gene: TRBJ2-1
len: 13
d_gene: -
v_gene: TRBV6-1

CDR3nt: TGTGCCATCAGTAGCGACAGCATGAACACTGAAGCTTTCTTT
CDR3aa: CAISSDSMNTEAFF
abundance: many
j_gene: TRBJ1-1
len: 14
d_gene: -
v_gene: TRBV10-3

CDR3nt: TGTGCCAGCAGCTTACCTAGGGGGCAGGGACCGAACACCGGGGAGCTGTTTTTT
CDR3aa: CASSLPRGQGPNTGELFF
abundance: many
j_gene: TRBJ2-2
len: 18
d_gene: TRBD1
v_gene: TRBV11-2

CDR3nt: TGTGCCAGCAGTTTAAATACAGGGGGATCCTACGAGCAGTACTTC
CDR3aa: CASSLNTGGSYEQYF
abundance: many
j_gene: TRBJ2-7
len: 15
d_gene: TRBD1
v_gene: TRBV12-3/TRBV12-4

CDR3nt: TGTGCCAGCAGCATCAGGAGGGTTTATGGGACAGGGGGTTCCCTGAGCTTCCACGAGCAGTACTTC
CDR3aa: CASSIRRVYGTGGSLSFHEQYF
abundance: -
j_gene: TRBJ2-7
len: 22
d_gene: TRBD1
v_gene: TRBV7-1

CDR3nt: TGTGCCAGCAGCTTGAGCAGGGGTAATTCACCCCTCCACTTT
CDR3aa: CASSLSRGNSPLHF
abundance: many
j_gene: TRBJ1-6
len: 14
d_gene: -
v_gene: TRBV5-4

CDR3nt: TGTGCCTGGAGTGTACGCAGCGGGAGCGGCAATGAGCAGTTCTTC
CDR3aa: CAWSVRSGSGNEQFF
abundance: many
j_gene: TRBJ2-1
len: 15
d_gene: TRBD2
v_gene: TRBV30

CDR3nt: TGTGCCAGCTCACCACTAGGTTGGCCATCTAGCACAGATACGCAGTATTTT
CDR3aa: CASSPLGWPSSTDTQYF
abundance: few
j_gene: TRBJ2-3
len: 17
d_gene: -
v_gene: TRBV18